This T cell receptor beta chain was found in a study of CD8+CD57+ T cells in acquired aplastic anemia (dated by TCRdb to 2016 to 2018). In terms of the full investigation: A mean of 3.2 ug of DNA, ranging from roughly 0.2 to 30 ug, was extracted from sorted CD4+ and CD8+ cells. A CD8+CD57+ expansion meant a frequency higher than the mean frequency seen in healthy subjects. Paper-wide results and their limitations: No significant difference in CD8+ Simpson's diversity was found between patients and healthy controls (P=0.060). Nearly 30 CD8+ CDR3 sequences were found in both patients and controls but appeared to be highly expressed in patients and within the immunodominant clones of the patients.

The patients picked for sequencing were ones in whom flow cytometry had shown an expansion of CD8+CD57+ cells. Severe acquired aplastic anemia was diagnosed in all patients according to International Study of Aplastic Anemia and Agranulocytosis and Camitta criteria. At the time blood was sampled, none of the patients had received any therapy. The study deep-sequenced TCR repertoires of sorted CD4+ and CD8+ blood T cells from severe aplastic anemia patients and healthy subjects. In the USA, patient enrollment took place under clinicaltrials.gov protocols 00001620, 01623167, 00001397, 00071045, 00081523 and 00961064. Ficoll-Paque density gradient centrifugation was used to isolate peripheral blood mononuclear cells. CD4+ and CD8+ T cells were sorted by FACS or magnetic beads before DNA extraction. According to the germline V gene, CDR1 reads SQVTM and CDR2 reads ANQGSEA. V is cut back by 4 bases and J by 9 bases, with 2 bases in the junction unmatched. From the cysteine through the phenylalanine, the CDR3 covers 12 amino acids. The kept DNA is CDR3 alone, 36 bases in frame from the first base.

TCR beta VDJ combination and CDR3 sequence profiling used genomic DNA as the template. TCR repertoire sequencing was run on an Illumina HiSeq 2000. Per the authors' processing: TRBV/TRBJ rearrangement plots, CDR3 size and DJ length profiles, and Simpson's diversity index were used to assess repertoires. The most abundant DNA sequence in the deep sequencing data was defined as the immunodominant clone. CDR3 amino acid sequences were checked for sharing across subjects and were also compared against the VDJdb database and published repertoires. The public reads were run again by TCRdb, first through fastp at Q25 and then through MiXCR, and only productive beta chains were kept. Every entry covers one CDR3 protein and lists the most common genes and DNA from its rows. Here the V and J calls rest on TCRdb's processing, not on the authors' analysis. This sample holds about 190,000 distinct CDR3 sequences; around 45% were observed only once. Of the sample, 8% to 10% falls within the top ten clones.

Notes on this clonotype: Its antigen target is currently unknown. No base quality information exists; no much larger clone differs at one position.

Sequencing was done on a sample of sorted CD4+, CD8+, or CD8+CD57+ T cells (not recorded which) from PBMCs. The V gene is TRBV29-1 and the J gene is TRBJ2-1; 11 of the junction bases match TRBD2. This TCR was sampled from a human donor with aplastic anemia. The nucleotides read TGCAGCGTTGTAGCGGGAGGGAGTGAGCAGTTCTTC. The translation is CSVVAGGSEQFF.